Given below is one T cell receptor (beta chain) in context. Original data processing: Nucleated cell number was recorded as an estimate derived from reference gene primer amplification. Assay used: immunoSEQ multiplex PCR; TCRdb lists only in-frame clones, some missing. V, J and clone size were drawn from that table, and D and trimming were deduced from the DNA. The data show about 440,000 clones, around 89% seen once. This specimen comes from a study of blood T cell repertoires in COVID-19. In the study overall: There were acute and convalescent COVID-19 samples, and they came from the United States, Italy and Spain. T cells, B-cell-depleted T cells, or PBMCs provided the cDNA or gDNA that served as material.

Germline loops: CDR1 LNHNV, CDR2 YYDKDF (reference sequence). This CDR3 comprises 15 residues. Trimming removed 3 bases at V and 2 bases at J, with 12 bases between. J is TRBJ2-3 and V is TRBV15, with D unclear. The sequencing sample was made of peripheral blood. The source of this sequence is a woman in her 30s with acute or convalescent COVID-19. The CDR3 DNA is TGTGCCACCAGCAGGCGATTAGCCTTCACAGATACGCAGTATTTT. Residues: CATSRRLAFTDTQYF.